Described below is a single T cell receptor (beta chain) sequence and its context. This sample was taken from a study of blood T cell repertoires in COVID-19. Study context: The United States, Italy and Spain were the sources of the acute and convalescent COVID-19 samples.

As handled by the study authors: Reference gene primers were amplified, and this amplification served to estimate nucleated cell counts. TCRdb keeps only in-frame clones here, not all; method: immunoSEQ multiplex PCR. The V and J calls and the clone size are those of that table, but D and trimming were determined from the DNA. The table records around 250,000 clones, around four fifths of them present only once. The CDR3 runs to 13 residues. V gave up 3 bases and J gave up 2 bases, with 7 bases separating them. The V gene is TRBV12-3 or TRBV12-4, the J gene TRBJ1-1; D is undetermined. The clonotype comes from an elderly woman with acute or convalescent COVID-19. The sequencing sample was made of peripheral blood. CDR3 DNA sequence: TGTGCCAGCAGTTTCCAGGATAACACTGAAGCTTTCTTT. Amino acids: CASSFQDNTEAFF.